A selection of T cell receptor beta chains follows, all from one sample in a study of T cells in Graves' hyperthyroidism and ophthalmopathy. One entry per CDR3 protein results from TCRdb running MiXCR on the multiplex PCR reads. The table shows hundreds of thousands of distinct CDR3 sequences, with roughly 14% occurring only once. Material for sequencing was blood. These TCRs come from a woman aged 30 to 39 with Graves' hyperthyroidism that later progressed to Graves' ophthalmopathy. The conserved cysteine and the conserved F or W are not part of the CDR3 here. D genes are given only for firm matches.

NA TRBJ2-3 TRBV30 AWSKGSSTDTQY
NA TRBJ1-1 TRBV27 ASSLSARYITEAF
NA TRBJ2-2 TRBV7-2 ASRPGPYDYKRSRANTGELF
NA TRBJ1-1 TRBV7-3 ASSSREDTEAF
TRBD1 TRBJ2-1 TRBV6-2/TRBV6-3 ASSRLTGGGGLHYNEQF
TRBD2 TRBJ2-7 TRBV12-3/TRBV12-4 ASSQGTSGRLREQY
TRBD1 TRBJ2-1 TRBV11-2 ASSLKWAGGDNEQF
NA TRBJ2-5 TRBV12-3/TRBV12-4 ASSHLEVETQY
NA TRBJ1-1 TRBV9 ASSVEGGEAF
TRBD2 TRBJ2-5 TRBV27 ASSLTGGRETQY
NA TRBJ2-7 TRBV20-1 SARDLGERLWEQY
TRBD2 TRBJ2-7 TRBV4-2 ASSRDGTSSYEQY
NA TRBJ1-2 TRBV25-1 ASRAGNGYGYT
TRBD2 TRBJ2-1 TRBV7-2 ASSLAGGIYNEQF
NA TRBJ2-3 TRBV7-8 ASTPWGEDTQY
TRBD2 TRBJ2-7 TRBV29-1 SARLAAGEQY
NA TRBJ1-6 TRBV30 AWSVPHTRYNSPLH
NA TRBJ2-1 TRBV20-1 SAQGVGETLYNEQF
NA TRBJ1-1 TRBV6-1 ASSRLSTEAF
NA TRBJ2-5 TRBV20-1 SAPGEARETQY
NA TRBJ1-6 TRBV7-3 ASSFGREEPLH
TRBD1 TRBJ1-5 TRBV10-3 ATGGDRGSNQPQH
NA TRBJ2-1 TRBV6-1 ASSDLGFSYNEQF
NA TRBJ2-7 TRBV24-1 ATSDPGSYEQY
TRBD1 TRBJ1-5 TRBV6-2/TRBV6-3 ASSGGGTGYQPQH
NA TRBJ1-2 TRBV20-1 SAPDRSSLYGYT
NA TRBJ2-3 TRBV5-1 ASSLESFTSTDTQY
TRBD1 TRBJ2-7 TRBV20-1 SAIQGTSYEQY
NA TRBJ1-6 TRBV27 ASRPGNSPLH
NA TRBJ1-2 TRBV19 ATTGGPHYGYT
NA TRBJ2-2 TRBV10-1 ASSEVGPGELF
NA TRBJ2-2 TRBV6-1 ASSDVGITGELF
NA TRBJ1-1 TRBV29-1 SVVGITEAF
NA TRBJ2-2 TRBV5-1 ASSLQGTGELF
TRBD2 TRBJ2-1 TRBV4-1 ASSQGVAGGPSEQF
NA TRBJ2-3 TRBV28 ASSFVLGRYSYTQY
NA TRBJ2-7 TRBV6-1 ASSGSTGLVNEQY
NA TRBJ1-5 TRBV19 ASSISDGWAGNQPQH
TRBD1 TRBJ2-3 TRBV2 ASKGGQGDTDTQY
NA TRBJ1-1 TRBV30 AWSGGGQITEAF
TRBD1 TRBJ1-1 TRBV6-1 ASSDRVPNTEAL
NA TRBJ2-1 TRBV5-1 ASSLASGFGEQF
NA TRBJ2-1 TRBV28 ASSSPGLGNNEQF
TRBD2 TRBJ2-3 TRBV20-1 SARDRLAEFYTDTQY
TRBD2 TRBJ2-7 TRBV7-9 ASARLAGGEQY
TRBD2 TRBJ2-1 TRBV6-2/TRBV6-3 ASSYGGLAGANEQF
NA TRBJ1-2 TRBV2 ASNSGRRNHGYT
NA TRBJ1-3 TRBV6-1 ASSEDEAAAGNTIY
NA TRBJ2-3 TRBV15 ATSHLSGGQPTDTQY
TRBD2 TRBJ2-1 TRBV24-1 ATSDLSGMVNEQF
TRBD1 TRBJ1-3 TRBV19 ASSSQGVVPGNTIY
TRBD2 TRBJ2-1 TRBV20-1 SAPSSGRFDGEQF
NA TRBJ2-7 TRBV9 ASSVDVGGGVANYEQY
TRBD1 TRBJ2-2 TRBV12-3/TRBV12-4 ASTRQGAGTGELF
TRBD1 TRBJ2-4 TRBV29-1 SVEDLKGGQPLAKNIQY